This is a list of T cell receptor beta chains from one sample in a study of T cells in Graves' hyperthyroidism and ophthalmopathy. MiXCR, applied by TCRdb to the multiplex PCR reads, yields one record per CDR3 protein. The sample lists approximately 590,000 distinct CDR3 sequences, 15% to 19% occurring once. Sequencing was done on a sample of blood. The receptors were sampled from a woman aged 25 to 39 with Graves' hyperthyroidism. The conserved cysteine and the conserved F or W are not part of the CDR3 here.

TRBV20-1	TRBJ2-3	SARWLAGLTDTQY
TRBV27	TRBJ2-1	ASSPYGGNEQF
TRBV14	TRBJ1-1	ASSQDYPEEFAF
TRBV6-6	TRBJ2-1	ASSYLAGQNEQF
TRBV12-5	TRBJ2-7	ASAHALSWEQY
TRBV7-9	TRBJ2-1	ASSPDPRTGSYNEQF
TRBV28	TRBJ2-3	ASSFHSQSGSTDTQY
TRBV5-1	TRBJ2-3	ASSWNIRSPDTQY
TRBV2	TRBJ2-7	ASTEGSGRDEQY
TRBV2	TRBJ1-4	ASRGGGEKLF
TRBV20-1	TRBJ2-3	SAIYSKISTDTQY
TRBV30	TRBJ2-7	AWSTTGSAQY
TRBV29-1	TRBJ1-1	SGRQGANTEAF
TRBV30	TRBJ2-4	AWGGAGGNIQY
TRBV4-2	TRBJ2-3	ASSQGFELADTDTQY
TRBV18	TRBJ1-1	ASSPLPYEAF
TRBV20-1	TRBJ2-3	SARVNTDTQY
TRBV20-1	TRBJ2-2	SAKRPGQGGTGELF
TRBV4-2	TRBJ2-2	ASSQGGGGNTGELF
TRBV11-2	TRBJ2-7	ASSLEASGGELYEQY
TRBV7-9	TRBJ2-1	ASSWWDDYNEQF
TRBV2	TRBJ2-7	AISGGISYEQY
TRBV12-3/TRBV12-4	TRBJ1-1	ASRSDRMNTEAF
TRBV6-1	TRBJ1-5	ASSDGWGQPQH
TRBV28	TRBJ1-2	ASSIVGVEGGYT
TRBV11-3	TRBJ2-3	ASSFDGTDDTDTQY
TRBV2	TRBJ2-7	ASSDLSSGTYEQY
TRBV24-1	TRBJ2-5	ATSETGVSAETQY
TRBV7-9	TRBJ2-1	ASSFLATTGNEQF
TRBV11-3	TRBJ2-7	ASSLHSGGSDEQY
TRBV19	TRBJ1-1	ASSMRRDTEAF
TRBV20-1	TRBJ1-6	SAPPGNNSPLH
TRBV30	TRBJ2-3	AWSVSGVTDTQY
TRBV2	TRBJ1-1	ASSELRAVVDTEAF